The clone carrying this TCR beta chain appeared a few times. The PCR used 60 Vbeta and 13 Jbeta primers. Repertoires were generated with immunoSEQ multiplex PCR, while TCRdb's copy carries only in-frame clones and drops some. The sample holds some 140,000 clones, roughly three quarters seen once. CDR3 length equals 17 residues. The V and J ends lost 0 bases and 4 bases respectively, with 19 bases between them. Germline values: CDR1 SGHDT, CDR2 YYEEEE. The data are from a study of cytomegalovirus exposure and HLA in healthy donors. The specimen was PBMCs. The receptor was derived from a man between 18 and 29 years old in good health and CMV-seronegative. This chain uses TRBV5-6 with TRBJ1-1; D perhaps matches TRBD1 (6 bases). CDR3 in amino acids: CASSLGQGKLWSTEAFF. In DNA form, the CDR3 reads TGTGCCAGCAGCTTGGGGCAGGGGAAACTCTGGAGCACTGAAGCTTTCTTT.